This T cell receptor beta chain was profiled in a study of metastatic and nonmetastatic thyroid tumors. Study-wide results and limits: It was reportedly found that TCR beta diversity was significantly higher in malignant thyroid tumors than in benign nodules, a difference seen in both blood and tumor samples.

Every patient was untreated before thyroid surgery. This clone was picked up many times. The antigen remains undetermined. TCRdb reanalyzed the PCR reads via MiXCR. Of 35,000 to 45,000 clones in the sample, 25% to 30% were seen once. The clonotype comes from a male donor with papillary thyroid cancer or a benign thyroid nodule (not recorded which). Some clones in this sample may be carry-over from other donors' samples. Sequenced: blood.

This CDR3 is CSARLEGAYEQYF. CDR3 sequence (DNA): TGCAGTGCTAGACTAGAAGGGGCCTACGAGCAGTACTTC. The chain recombines TRBV20-1 with TRBJ2-7, with D perhaps TRBD1 (5 bases). The V gene's germline CDR1 is DFQATT and CDR2 SNEGSKA (reference sequence). CDR3 length: 13 residues. V shed 2 bases and J shed 2 bases, with 10 bases lying between them.